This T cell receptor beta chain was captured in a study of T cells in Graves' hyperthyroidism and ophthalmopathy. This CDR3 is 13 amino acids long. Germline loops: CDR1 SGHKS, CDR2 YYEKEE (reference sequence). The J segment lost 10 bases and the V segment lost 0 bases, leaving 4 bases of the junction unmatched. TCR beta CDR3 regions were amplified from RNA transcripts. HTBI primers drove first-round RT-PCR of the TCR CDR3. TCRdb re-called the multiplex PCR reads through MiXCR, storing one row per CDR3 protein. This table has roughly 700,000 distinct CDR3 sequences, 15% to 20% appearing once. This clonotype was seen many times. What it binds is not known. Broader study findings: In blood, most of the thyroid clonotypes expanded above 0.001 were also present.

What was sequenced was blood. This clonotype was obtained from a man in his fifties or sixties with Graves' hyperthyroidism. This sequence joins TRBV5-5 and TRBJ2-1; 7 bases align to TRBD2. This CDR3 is CASSLALAVEQFF. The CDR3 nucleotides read TGTGCCAGCAGCTTGGCTCTAGCGGTAGAGCAGTTCTTC.